The source of this T cell receptor beta chain is a study of blood T cell repertoires in COVID-19. On the study more broadly: Samples came from the United States, Italy and Spain, spanning acute and convalescent COVID-19. Nucleic acid was either cDNA or gDNA, and it came from T cells, B-cell-depleted T cells, or PBMCs.

Per the original methods: The authors estimated nucleated cell counts from reference gene primer amplification. Here immunoSEQ multiplex PCR was the method, and the copy in TCRdb shows in-frame clones only, minus some. That table is the source of V, J and clone size, and D and trimming were worked out from the DNA. The top ten clones hold roughly 2.1% of a sample with 350,000 to 450,000 clones, approximately 89% of them seen once. Seattle patient enrollment occurred during active infection, with longitudinal follow-up thereafter. Germline V lookup: CDR1 PRHDT, CDR2 FYEKMQ (reference sequence). This CDR3 is built from 15 residues. Trimming cost V 5 bases and J 3 bases; bases outside gene matches: 6.

The clonotype originates from a woman aged 55-69 years with COVID-19, enrolled during active disease. The J gene is TRBJ2-7, the V gene TRBV13; 11 nucleotides match TRBD2. Specimen: peripheral blood. The CDR3 DNA reads as TGTGCCAGCAGCCGTTATACTAGCGGGGGCTACGAGCAGTACTTC. Translation: CASSRYTSGGYEQYF.